Below are 32 T cell receptor beta chains sequenced from a single sample in a study of OX40 agonist ivuxolimab in advanced cancers. Data came from immunoSEQ multiplex PCR; TCRdb stores just in-frame clones and leaves some out. The table has 70,000 to 90,000 clones, around 81% seen once. The specimen comprised CD4+ or CD8+ T cells sorted from blood, sampled in a trial of the OX40 agonist ivuxolimab. The source is an adult with an advanced solid tumor such as melanoma, head and neck, liver or kidney cancer.

V and J are TRBV6-5 and TRBJ1-1; 7 nucleotides agree with TRBD1. The germline V gene has CDR1 MNHEY and CDR2 SVGAGI. CDR3 length: 13 residues. J was trimmed by 8 bases and V by 5 bases; bases with no gene match: 8. CDR3: CASSPGTVSEAFF. In DNA, the CDR3 is TGTGCCAGCAGTCCCGGGACAGTTAGCGAAGCTTTCTTT.

V is TRBV5-5 and J is TRBJ1-2; D remains unclear. CDR1 and CDR2 from the germline V gene are SGHKS and YYEKEE (reference sequence). The CDR3 totals 16 residues. V was cut by 3 bases and J by 0 bases, with 15 bases left in between. This chain's CDR3 is CASSWDRSPANYGYTF. The CDR3 coding sequence is TGTGCCAGCAGCTGGGATAGGAGCCCCGCTAACTATGGCTACACCTTC. Full variable domain (outside the CDR3, taken from reference TRBV5-5 and TRBJ1-2): DAGVTQSPTHLIKTRGQQVTLRCSPISGHKSVSWYQQVLGQGPQFIFQYYEKEERGRGNFPDRFSARQFPNYSSELNVNALLLGDSALYLCASSWDRSPANYGYTFGSGTRLTVV.

The J gene is TRBJ1-2, the V gene TRBV20-1, with D unresolved. Germline values: CDR1 DFQATT, CDR2 SNEGSKA (reference sequence). The CDR3 totals 11 residues. Trimming took off 0 bases at V and 13 bases at J, with 12 bases between the two ends. CDR3 loop: CSAREPTIGTF. CDR3 DNA sequence: TGCAGTGCTAGAGAGCCTACAATTGGCACCTTC.

This CDR3 reads CASSLAGASSYEQYF. The CDR3 DNA reads TGTGCCAGCAGCTTGGCAGGGGCTAGCTCCTACGAGCAGTACTTC. The chain carries TRBV5-4 and TRBJ2-7; D might be TRBD1 (6 bases). The germline V gene encodes CDR1 SGHNT and CDR2 YYREEE (reference sequence). The V and J ends lost 0 bases and 0 bases respectively, with 10 bases between them. The length of the CDR3 is 15 residues.

The table lists this clone with a few counts. The chain has TRBV30 and TRBJ1-4, with D unresolved. V lost 1 base to trimming and J lost 12 bases, with 9 bases between them. Germline CDR1 is GTSNPN and CDR2 is SVGIG (reference sequence). This CDR3 region has 11 residues. CDR3 sequence reads: CAWSAPGELFF. The CDR3 nucleotides are TGTGCCTGGAGTGCCCCCGGGGAACTGTTTTTT.

J is TRBJ1-4 and V is TRBV4-3, with 8 bases that match TRBD1. V shed 2 bases, J shed 7 bases, and the junction held 15 bases outside the gene matches. The CDR3 is 18 amino acids. Germline CDR1 is LGHNA and CDR2 is YSLEER. The DNA of the CDR3 is TGCGCCAGCAGCCAAAGTCCCCCCCGGGACAGGATATTTGAAAAACTGTTTTTT. The encoded protein is CASSQSPPRDRIFEKLFF.

V and J are TRBV7-2 and TRBJ2-7; D possibly corresponds to TRBD2 (5 bases). CDR1 is SGHTA, CDR2 FQGNSA, per germline. The CDR3 has 15 residues. Trimming left V 6 bases short and J 0 bases short, with 15 bases between. Here the CDR3 reads CASSPDYVGSYEQYF. The CDR3 DNA reads TGTGCCAGCAGTCCAGACTACGTGGGCTCCTACGAGCAGTACTTC.

The rearrangement uses TRBV5-8 and TRBJ1-3, with D possibly matching TRBD1 (6 bases). Germline V gene sequence: CDR1 SGHTS, CDR2 YDEGEE. Trimming pared 5 bases from V and 0 bases from J, leaving 9 bases between. The CDR3 is 14 residues long. The CDR3 here is CASSLQGSGNTIYF. The CDR3 region has the DNA TGTGCCAGCAGTTTACAGGGCTCTGGAAACACCATATATTTT.

The rearrangement joins TRBV11-2 to TRBJ1-2; D possibly corresponds to TRBD1 (5 bases). This CDR3 region has 15 residues. V shed 2 bases and J shed 8 bases, with 18 bases lying between them. Per germline, CDR1 SGHAT and CDR2 FQNNGV. CDR3 loop: CASSLMGGGNQGYTF. In nucleotides, the CDR3 is TGTGCCAGCAGCTTAATGGGGGGAGGCAATCAGGGCTACACCTTC.

The rearrangement uses TRBV7-6 and TRBJ2-2, with TRBD1 matching over 7 bases. V was pared by 5 bases and J by 8 bases, with 17 bases of the junction left unmatched. The V gene's germline CDR1 is SGHVS and CDR2 FNYEAQ. The CDR3 has 17 amino acids. CDR3 in amino acids: CASSLRQGLGVVGELFF. The CDR3 DNA follows: TGTGCCAGCAGCCTGAGACAGGGCTTGGGAGTCGTGGGGGAGCTGTTTTTT.

The chain combines TRBV28 with TRBJ1-1; D gene uncertain. Trimming took 5 bases from V and 5 from J, leaving 15 bases between them. The CDR3 sequence is 14 residues long. CDR1 is MDHEN and CDR2 is SYDVKM in the germline V gene. In DNA form, the CDR3 reads TGTGCCAGCAGTCTGCCGGCCCTGGGGACTGAAGCTTTCTTT. Protein product: CASSLPALGTEAFF.

The chain's CDR3 is CASSSGGQGPLRYF. CDR3 in DNA: TGTGCCAGCTCATCGGGGGGACAGGGGCCCCTCAGGTACTTC. This chain joins TRBV18 and TRBJ2-7; 10 positions agree with TRBD1. CDR1 and CDR2 from the germline V gene are KGHSH and LQKENI. The CDR3 has 14 amino acids. Unmatched junction bases numbered 13, after V lost 5 bases and J lost 12 bases.

The rearrangement joins TRBV10-1 to TRBJ1-1; 7 bases line up with TRBD1. The CDR3 sequence is 15 residues long. CDR1 WNHNN and CDR2 SYGVQD come from the germline V gene (reference sequence). With 6 bases clipped from V and 0 bases from J, the junction kept 7 bases outside the gene matches. The CDR3: CASSPLQGLNTEAFF. Written as DNA, the CDR3 is TGCGCCAGCAGCCCTCTACAGGGGCTGAACACTGAAGCTTTCTTT.

CDR3: CASSSDRVGTEAFF. The CDR3 region has the DNA TGTGCCAGCAGTTCGGACAGGGTGGGGACTGAAGCTTTCTTT. This chain uses TRBV6-5 with TRBJ1-1; 8 positions match TRBD1. J lost 5 bases, V lost 4 bases, and 6 bases had no gene match. From germline, CDR1 is MNHEY and CDR2 SVGAGI. This CDR3 region has 14 residues.

The genes are TRBV6-6 and TRBJ1-1; 8 nucleotides agree with TRBD1. The V and J ends lost 0 bases and 0 bases, in that order; junction bases with no gene match: 3. Germline lookup yields CDR1 MNHNY and CDR2 SVGAGI (reference sequence). The CDR3 sequence is 16 residues long. The CDR3 sequence: CASSYSGTGLNTEAFF. The CDR3 nucleotides read TGTGCCAGCAGTTACTCCGGGACAGGTTTGAACACTGAAGCTTTCTTT.

The chain couples TRBV10-3 to TRBJ2-7; perhaps TRBD2 as D (7 bases). This CDR3 contains 12 residues. Germline CDR1 and CDR2: ENHRY and SYGVKD. V shed 8 bases and J shed 6 bases, with 14 bases lying between them. This CDR3 reads CAIGGAGFEQYF. In nucleotides, the CDR3 is TGTGCCATCGGGGGGGCGGGGTTCGAGCAGTACTTC.

The chain's CDR3 is CATRTGKFDSPLHF. The CDR3 region has the DNA TGTGCCACCAGGACAGGGAAGTTTGATTCACCCCTCCACTTT. This sequence joins TRBV2 and TRBJ1-6; 8 nucleotides match TRBD1. CDR3 length: 14 residues. Per the germline V gene, CDR1 is SNHLY and CDR2 is FYNNEI. V was clipped by 10 bases and J by 8 bases; unmatched bases: 10.

V gene TRBV5-1 combines with J gene TRBJ1-2; 8 nucleotides line up with TRBD1. Germline lookup yields CDR1 SGHRS and CDR2 YFSETQ. The trim removed 4 bases at V and 4 bases at J, leaving 6 bases unmatched. There are 14 residues in the CDR3. CDR3 protein: CASSPGTGRYGYTF. In DNA, the CDR3 is TGCGCCAGCAGCCCCGGGACAGGCCGCTATGGCTACACCTTC.

The chain has TRBV19 and TRBJ1-1; D remains unclear. CDR3 length equals 13 residues. Trimming cost V 8 bases and J 0 bases, with 10 bases left between them. The germline V gene encodes CDR1 LNHDA and CDR2 SQIVND (reference sequence). Here the CDR3 DNA reads TGTGCCAGTCGCGGGCCTCTGAACACTGAAGCTTTCTTT. This sequence encodes CASRGPLNTEAFF.

The V and J genes are TRBV2 and TRBJ1-5, with D uncertain. Trimming removed 3 bases from V and 9 bases from J, with 12 bases in between. The CDR3 has 13 residues. Germline lookup yields CDR1 SNHLY and CDR2 FYNNEI. CDR3 nucleotide sequence: TGTGCCAGCAGTGAGGGAGAGGAGTGGCCCCAGCATTTT. This translates into CASSEGEEWPQHF.

J is TRBJ2-3 and V is TRBV7-9; D is unclear. The CDR3 is 14 residues long. V dropped 0 bases and J dropped 3 bases, with 7 bases sitting between them. Germline V CDR1 and CDR2: SEHNR, FQNEAQ (reference sequence). CDR3 residues: CASSLAWSTDTQYF. CDR3 in DNA: TGTGCCAGCAGCTTAGCTTGGTCTACAGATACGCAGTATTTT.

The CDR3 reads CAISDSNRGAKNIQYF. The CDR3 DNA follows: TGTGCCATCAGTGACTCAAACAGGGGAGCCAAAAACATTCAGTACTTC. The genes are TRBV10-3 and TRBJ2-4; 7 bases fit TRBD1. V lost 3 bases, J lost 0 bases, and 5 bases stayed unmatched. Germline V gives CDR1 ENHRY, CDR2 SYGVKD. This CDR3 is 16 amino acids long.

The CDR3 region is CASSRGNGNTIYF. The CDR3 coding sequence is TGTGCCAGCAGCAGGGGAAATGGAAACACCATATATTTT. The chain joins TRBV7-9 to TRBJ1-3, with D perhaps TRBD1 (5 bases). The CDR3 contains 13 residues. The V end lost 5 bases, the J end lost 3 bases, and 8 bases lay between the germline ends. Germline V gene data show CDR1 as SEHNR and CDR2 as FQNEAQ (reference sequence).

V and J are TRBV7-9 and TRBJ2-7; D is tentatively TRBD1 or TRBD2 (5 bases each). V was pared by 1 base and J by 1 base, with 14 bases between. The CDR3 is 16 amino acids. Germline V CDR1 and CDR2: SEHNR, FQNEAQ (reference sequence). The CDR3 protein is CASSLGAGRVSYEQYF. CDR3 DNA sequence: TGTGCCAGCAGCTTAGGTGCAGGGCGGGTTTCCTACGAGCAGTACTTC. The full variable domain, completed using reference TRBV7-9 and TRBJ2-7, is DTGVSQNPRHKITKRGQNVTFRCDPISEHNRLYWYRQTLGQGPEFLTYFQNEAQLEKSRLLSDRFSAERPKGSFSTLEIQRTEQGDSAMYLCASSLGAGRVSYEQYFGPGTRLTVT.

This clone occurred a few times. The chain recombines TRBV5-1 with TRBJ2-7; D possibly corresponds to TRBD2 (6 bases). Trimming took off 0 bases at V and 7 bases at J, with 17 bases between the two ends. CDR1 and CDR2 from the germline V gene are SGHRS and YFSETQ. This CDR3 comprises 15 residues. The CDR3 here is CASSLGLPTGEEQYF. The DNA for the CDR3 is TGCGCCAGCAGCTTGGGTCTGCCTACGGGGGAGGAGCAGTACTTC.

The chain recombines TRBV2 with TRBJ2-5; D is unclear. This CDR3 spans 12 amino acids. With 4 bases removed from V and 2 bases from J, the gap between germline ends came to 5 bases. Germline CDR1 SNHLY, CDR2 FYNNEI. The CDR3 region has the DNA TGTGCCAGCAGTGTGCGACAAGAGACCCAGTACTTC. Its protein product is CASSVRQETQYF.

The rearrangement links TRBV6-5 to TRBJ2-7; D remains unclear. V dropped 6 bases and J dropped 0 bases, with 12 bases sitting between them. CDR1 and CDR2 from the germline V gene are MNHEY and SVGAGI. This CDR3 is 14 amino acids long. As DNA, the CDR3 is TGTGCCAGCAGCCTAGGCAGATTCTCCTACGAGCAGTACTTC. Encoded protein: CASSLGRFSYEQYF.

The rearrangement joins TRBV5-5 to TRBJ2-3, with TRBD1 matching 9 bases. From germline, CDR1 is SGHKS and CDR2 YYEKEE (reference sequence). The CDR3 loop spans 16 amino acids. V was clipped by 2 bases and J by 2 bases; unmatched bases: 6. In DNA form, the CDR3 reads TGTGCCAGCAGCTTTGGAGGACAGGGGTACACAGATACGCAGTATTTT. This encodes CASSFGGQGYTDTQYF.

The chain recombines TRBV7-6 with TRBJ2-1; 9 nucleotides agree with TRBD1. J lost 1 base, V lost 0 bases, and 4 bases had no gene match. CDR3 length equals 17 residues. Germline V gene sequence: CDR1 SGHVS, CDR2 FNYEAQ. CDR3 region: CASSLAPGQGSYNEQFF. In nucleotides, the CDR3 is TGTGCCAGCAGCTTAGCGCCGGGACAGGGTTCCTACAATGAGCAGTTCTTC.

The V gene is TRBV6-5, the J gene TRBJ1-1; unclear D gene. The CDR3 sequence is 12 residues long. The V and J ends lost 5 bases and 1 base respectively, with 5 bases between them. Germline CDR1 and CDR2: MNHEY and SVGAGI. CDR3 coding DNA: TGTGCCAGCAGTCATTGGAACACTGAAGCTTTCTTT. Its translation is CASSHWNTEAFF.

The gene calls are TRBV7-2 and TRBJ1-3, with a tentative D call TRBD1 (6 bases). This CDR3 contains 15 residues. V was shortened by 4 bases and J by 0 bases, with 10 bases between the two germline ends. Germline values: CDR1 SGHTA, CDR2 FQGNSA. The CDR3 loop reads CASSSQGVSGNTIYF. The CDR3 bases are TGTGCCAGCAGCTCACAGGGAGTCTCTGGAAACACCATATATTTT. Full variable domain (missing parts from reference TRBV7-2 and TRBJ1-3): GAGVSQSPSNKVTEKGKDVELRCDPISGHTALYWYRQSLGQGLEFLIYFQGNSAPDKSGLPSDRFSAERTGGSVSTLTIQRTQQEDSAVYLCASSSQGVSGNTIYFGEGSWLTVV.

This clone was detected a few times. The V gene is TRBV5-1, the J gene TRBJ1-4, with D perhaps matching TRBD1 (5 bases). V lost 1 base, J lost 6 bases, and 13 bases lay in between. Germline CDR1 reads SGHRS; CDR2 reads YFSETQ. The CDR3 covers 15 residues. CDR3 bases: TGCGCCAGCAGCTTGAGCGGGGCCTCGGATGAAAAACTGTTTTTT. This codes for CASSLSGASDEKLFF.